The clone carrying this TCR beta chain was detected many times. These data are taken from a study of T cells in Graves' hyperthyroidism and ophthalmopathy. Study-wide background: Initial diagnosis, before any treatment, was when peripheral blood was collected.

Germline values: CDR1 SGHAT, CDR2 FQDESV (reference sequence). The V and J ends lost 7 bases and 3 bases, in that order; junction bases with no gene match: 8. The CDR3 totals 14 residues. TCR beta CDR3 sequences were amplified from RNA transcripts. In the first-round RT-PCR of the TCR CDR3, the HTBI primer set was used. TCRdb re-called the multiplex PCR reads through MiXCR, storing one row per CDR3 protein. The sample has 150,000 or so distinct CDR3 sequences, 9.4% seen once. The V gene is TRBV11-1, the J gene TRBJ1-1; 7 bases line up with TRBD1. Sequenced: blood. This sequence was found in a woman under 30 with Graves' hyperthyroidism that later progressed to Graves' ophthalmopathy. CDR3: CASKRGDSYTEAFF. The CDR3 region has the DNA TGTGCCAGCAAGAGGGGGGACAGCTACACTGAAGCTTTCTTT.